This T cell receptor beta chain was identified in a study of blood T cell repertoires in COVID-19. Looking at the study overall: Whether acute or convalescent, the COVID-19 samples came from the United States, Italy and Spain. Sample material is recorded as cDNA or gDNA derived from T cells, B-cell-depleted T cells, or PBMCs.

CDR3 size: 16 residues. Germline CDR1 reads SEHNR; CDR2 reads FQNEAQ (reference sequence). V lost 3 bases to trimming and J lost 7 bases; unmatched junction nucleotides: 8. Under the authors' procedure: Amplified reference gene primers provided the basis for estimating nucleated cell counts. Sequenced by immunoSEQ multiplex PCR; TCRdb stores in-frame clones only, minus some. Clone size and V and J calls were adopted from that table, with D and trimming inferred from the DNA. The data contain about 140,000 clones, 80% to 90% of them seen just once; the ten biggest clones take up 1.5%. Sequencing was performed on peripheral blood. J is TRBJ2-2 and V is TRBV7-9; 10 nucleotides line up with TRBD2. The receptor comes from a woman between 55 and 75 years old with acute or convalescent COVID-19. The CDR3 DNA sequence: TGTGCCAGCAGCTTTTCAGCGGGGGGGCCCGGCGGGGAGCTGTTTTTT. This sequence encodes CASSFSAGGPGGELFF.